This T cell receptor (beta chain) was sequenced in a study of T cell responses to AZD1222 COVID-19 vaccine. Study details: Second doses were pooled across both intervals (about 4 or about 12 weeks).

Remarks on this clone: Its antigen is unknown.

This CDR3 region has 12 residues. The V and J ends lost 5 bases and 4 bases respectively, with 9 bases between them. The V gene's germline CDR1 is MNHEY and CDR2 SVGAGI. Study conclusions and caveats: When two AZD1222 doses had been given, Spike-specific TCR breadth and depth rose. The CD4 TCRs associated with vaccination extended across spike and predominated at 160-218 and 743-854.

Here immunoSEQ multiplex PCR was the method, and the copy in TCRdb shows in-frame clones only, minus some. The sample holds 100,000 to 150,000 clones, around 90% seen once. This TCR came from an adult in good health. The chain employs TRBV6-5 and TRBJ2-7; D unresolved. The specimen was peripheral blood, collected on day 0 of AZD1222 vaccination. The chain's CDR3 is CASSTSLYEQYF. The CDR3 nucleotides read TGTGCCAGCAGTACCTCCCTGTACGAGCAGTACTTC.